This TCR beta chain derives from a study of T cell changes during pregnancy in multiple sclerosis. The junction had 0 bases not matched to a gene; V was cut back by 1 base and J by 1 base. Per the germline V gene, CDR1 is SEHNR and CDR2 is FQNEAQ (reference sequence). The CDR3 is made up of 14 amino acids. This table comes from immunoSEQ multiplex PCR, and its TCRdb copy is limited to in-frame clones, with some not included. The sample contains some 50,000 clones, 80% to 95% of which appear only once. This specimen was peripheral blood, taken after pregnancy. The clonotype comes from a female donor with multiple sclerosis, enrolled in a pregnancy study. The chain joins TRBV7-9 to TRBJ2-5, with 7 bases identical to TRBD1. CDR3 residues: CASSLEGAQETQYF. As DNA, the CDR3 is TGTGCCAGCAGCTTAGAGGGGGCCCAAGAGACCCAGTACTTC.